These T cell receptor beta chains were read from a single sample in a study of molecular identifiers for immune sequencing clone quantification. From the PCR reads, TCRdb called clonotypes with MiXCR, one entry per CDR3 protein. This sample has tens of thousands of distinct CDR3 sequences, with approximately 22% found just once. The source material was naive CD8+ T cells from blood, with Jurkat cell RNA spiked in. The receptors derive from a human donor in good health. Some libraries in this study had Jurkat cell RNA spiked in. CDR3s include the opening cysteine and the closing phenylalanine or tryptophan. The order of the fields is CDR3 DNA, CDR3 protein, J gene, clone size, D gene, V gene. A D gene is named only where the DNA matches it firmly. Size is stated for part of the rows, as once, few or many counts, or as a class when the clone is expanded.

TGTGCCAGCAGCCCCCACCGGGGGCGGGGCGACCAAGAGACCCAGTACTTC,CASSPHRGRGDQETQYF,TRBJ2-5,many,.,TRBV11-2
TGTGCCAGCGCACAGGGCTACGAGCAGTACTTC,CASAQGYEQYF,TRBJ2-7,many,.,TRBV6-6
TGTGCCAGCAGTTACGGTGGGAAAGTCTACACCTTC,CASSYGGKVYTF,TRBJ1-2,many,.,TRBV6-5
TGTGCCAGCAGTTACTTGACAGCGGGGACCAACACAGATACGCGGTATTTT,CASSYLTAGTNTDTRYF,TRBJ2-3,.,TRBD2,TRBV6-2/TRBV6-3
TGTGCCAGCAGTTTAGCCGGGACAGGCTCCTACGAGCAGTACTTC,CASSLAGTGSYEQYF,TRBJ2-7,many,TRBD1,TRBV27
TGTGCCAGCAGTTTAGGGGACAGCTACGAGCAGTACTTC,CASSLGDSYEQYF,TRBJ2-7,many,TRBD1,TRBV12-3/TRBV12-4
TGTGCCTGGAGTGTAGGCTCGGGCGTCTACAATGAGCAGTTCTTC,CAWSVGSGVYNEQFF,TRBJ2-1,.,.,TRBV30
TGCAGTGCTAGAGTTGGTAGCGGGGTTAGCACAGATACGCAGTATTTT,CSARVGSGVSTDTQYF,TRBJ2-3,many,TRBD2,TRBV20-1
TGCAGCGTTGACAGAGGACAGGGTAGTCCCTACGAGCAGTACTTC,CSVDRGQGSPYEQYF,TRBJ2-7,many,TRBD1,TRBV29-1
TGTGCCAGTACCTGGGACAGTAACACCAGGGAGCTGTTTTTT,CASTWDSNTRELFF,TRBJ2-2,.,TRBD1,TRBV19
TGTGCCAGCAGTCGGGTTATACGGACAGACACTGAAGCTTTCTTT,CASSRVIRTDTEAFF,TRBJ1-1,many,.,TRBV6-2/TRBV6-3
TGTGCCAGCAGCGCTGGGGACAGCCCCTATGGCTACACCTTC,CASSAGDSPYGYTF,TRBJ1-2,many,TRBD1,TRBV9
TGCGCCAGCAGCCGCGACAGGGAGGATAATCAGCCCCAGCATTTT,CASSRDREDNQPQHF,TRBJ1-5,many,TRBD1,TRBV4-3
TGCGCCAGCAGCCAAGATTGGACCGGCCGGCGTGTCATTCAGTACTTC,CASSQDWTGRRVIQYF,TRBJ2-4,.,.,TRBV4-3
TGCGCCAGCAGCGACCGGATCCCCCCAGATACGCAGTATTTT,CASSDRIPPDTQYF,TRBJ2-3,many,.,TRBV4-1
TGTGCCGGTAGTATAACGGGGGCCGGGGAGCTGTTTTTT,CAGSITGAGELFF,TRBJ2-2,.,.,TRBV19
TGTGCCAGCAGCTTAGTTCGCAGCGGAGAAGAGACCCAGTACTTC,CASSLVRSGEETQYF,TRBJ2-5,many,.,TRBV7-9
TGCGCCAGCAGCCAAGTTGGGGGGGCAGGCGAGACCCAGTACTTC,CASSQVGGAGETQYF,TRBJ2-5,few,.,TRBV4-1
TGTGCCAGCAGCTTTAGGGTAGCGGACACTGAAGCTTTCTTT,CASSFRVADTEAFF,TRBJ1-1,many,.,TRBV11-2
TGCAGCGTTGAAAGTCTAGAAGGTAGCAGTAGCACAGATACGCAGTATTTT,CSVESLEGSSSTDTQYF,TRBJ2-3,few,.,TRBV29-1
TGTGCCAGCAGTGAAGTGGGCTCCTACAATGAGCAGTTCTTC,CASSEVGSYNEQFF,TRBJ2-1,many,.,TRBV2
TGCGCCAGCAGCCAAGTTTCCATGAGCCAGGAGATCGACTATGGCTACACCTTC,CASSQVSMSQEIDYGYTF,TRBJ1-2,few,.,TRBV4-1
TGTGCCAGCAGCTTGGCCCCTTGGACAGATAGCAATCAGCCCCAGCATTTT,CASSLAPWTDSNQPQHF,TRBJ1-5,many,.,TRBV5-8
TGCAGTCATCCTATTCCCGGGGGCAATGAGCAGTTCTTC,CSHPIPGGNEQFF,TRBJ2-1,.,.,TRBV29-1
TGTGCCAGCAGTTACCCAGAGATTGCGGGGGGGCCTCAAGGGTACCAAGAGACCCAGTACTTC,CASSYPEIAGGPQGYQETQYF,TRBJ2-5,many,TRBD2,TRBV6-6
TGTGCCAGCAGCTTAGGGCAGGGGGCTAACACTGAAGCTTTCTTT,CASSLGQGANTEAFF,TRBJ1-1,few,TRBD1,TRBV7-9
TGTGCCAGCAGCCAAAAGCGCCTAGACCAAGAGACCCAGTACTTC,CASSQKRLDQETQYF,TRBJ2-5,many,.,TRBV11-2
TGTGCCAGCAGTTTAGTTTCGGGGGGCAGGGTTTTGAATCAGCCCCAGCATTTT,CASSLVSGGRVLNQPQHF,TRBJ1-5,few,.,TRBV27
TGCGCCAGCATGTTGGGGTTAGAAGATACGCAGTATTTT,CASMLGLEDTQYF,TRBJ2-3,many,.,TRBV5-1
TGTGCCAGCAGCAAACCCCTGGGGGAGCTCACAGATACGCAGTATTTT,CASSKPLGELTDTQYF,TRBJ2-3,.,.,TRBV21-1
TGTGCCAAAGACAGGGCGGACGGGGGTGACTTTGGGGCCGACGTCCTGACTTTC,CAKDRADGGDFGADVLTF,TRBJ2-6,few,.,TRBV2
TGTGCCAGCAGCTTGGACAGGGTTCAAGGCACAGATACGCAGTATTTT,CASSLDRVQGTDTQYF,TRBJ2-3,many,.,TRBV5-6
TGTGCCTGGAGCTTAACTATCCAATCTGAGCAGTTCTTC,CAWSLTIQSEQFF,TRBJ2-1,.,.,TRBV30
TGTGCCAGCAGCTTGATGAGCGGGATTGGCAAAAACTATGGCTACACCTTC,CASSLMSGIGKNYGYTF,TRBJ1-2,many,.,TRBV7-2
TGCGCCAGCAGCCAAGATCCGAGGGGCAATAATTCACCCCTCCACTTT,CASSQDPRGNNSPLHF,TRBJ1-6,many,.,TRBV4-3
TGCAGCGTTGAAGTCCCGGGACTAGCGGACCCCGGGGAGCTGTTTTTT,CSVEVPGLADPGELFF,TRBJ2-2,many,TRBD2,TRBV29-1
TGTGCCAGCAGTTCGCAGCGGACAGGGGGCGCCTCCTACAATGAGCAGTTCTTC,CASSSQRTGGASYNEQFF,TRBJ2-1,few,TRBD1,TRBV6-5
TGTGCCTGCAGTATGACTAGCGGCACAGATACGCAGTATTTT,CACSMTSGTDTQYF,TRBJ2-3,.,TRBD2,TRBV27
TGCAGCGTGGGGGGACGGACTAGCACAGATACGCAGTATTTT,CSVGGRTSTDTQYF,TRBJ2-3,medium-sized,.,TRBV29-1
TGCGCCAGCAGCCAAGATTTCCCCCCCCACGGTACCGTCCGTGAGGGTGTCTACAATGAGCAGTTCTTC,CASSQDFPPHGTVREGVYNEQFF,TRBJ2-1,.,.,TRBV4-3
TGCGCCAGCAGCCAAGAGTGGAGCGGGGGGGGCAATGAGCAGTTCTTC,CASSQEWSGGGNEQFF,TRBJ2-1,many,TRBD2,TRBV4-1
TGTGCCAGCAGCCCCATGGACCCCTTTAGGCACGAGCAGTACTTC,CASSPMDPFRHEQYF,TRBJ2-7,few,.,TRBV14
TGCAGCGTTCCCTTAGCGGGAGGACGCACAGATACGCAGTATTTT,CSVPLAGGRTDTQYF,TRBJ2-3,many,TRBD2,TRBV29-1
TGCGCCAGCAGCCAAGATCCAGGGTTGGGCACAGATACGCAGTATTTT,CASSQDPGLGTDTQYF,TRBJ2-3,many,.,TRBV4-3
TGTGCCAGCAGCTTTGACAGGGCCTACGAGCAGTACTTC,CASSFDRAYEQYF,TRBJ2-7,few,TRBD1,TRBV11-2
TGCGCCAGCAGCCAAGATCTAGCGGGGCTCCAAGAGACCCAGTACTTC,CASSQDLAGLQETQYF,TRBJ2-5,.,TRBD2,TRBV4-3
TGCAGCGTTGCGCTACCCTCTTACAATGAGCAGTTCTTC,CSVALPSYNEQFF,TRBJ2-1,.,.,TRBV29-1
TGTGCCAGCAGTCCCGCGGGACACACCTACGAGCAGTACTTC,CASSPAGHTYEQYF,TRBJ2-7,many,.,TRBV6-5
TGTGCCAGCAGAAAAGAGGGGGTTAAATCGAACACCGGGGAGCTGTTTTTT,CASRKEGVKSNTGELFF,TRBJ2-2,many,.,TRBV5-8